This T cell receptor beta chain was sequenced during a study of human T cells and chemical hapten exposure. Study-wide results and caveats: Having alopecia, the donors may differ immunologically from healthy people.

Time point: pre-sensitization, week 0. The sample's treatment: therapeutic diphenylcyclopropenone sensitization with weekly scalp DPC. On this clonotype itself: The antigen remains undetermined.

Germline-derived CDR1 and CDR2 are DFQATT and SNEGSKA (reference sequence). V was shortened by 4 bases and J by 8 bases, with 12 bases between the two germline ends. CDR3 length equals 13 residues. TCRdb recomputed calls from the RACE reads with MiXCR, one row per CDR3 protein. The repertoire consists of about 270,000 distinct CDR3 sequences, with 7.7% occurring once and the leading ten covering approximately 1.2%. The input for sequencing was whole blood, taken in connection with sensitization to the hapten diphenylcyclopropenone (DPC). The TCR comes from a man aged 18 to 30 with alopecia areata. Some clones in this sample may be carry-over from other donors' samples. The chain employs TRBV20-1 and TRBJ1-6, with a possible D match to TRBD1 (5 bases). CDR3 nucleotides: TGCAGTGCTACCAGGGTATCGTATTCACCCCTCCACTTT. This encodes CSATRVSYSPLHF.